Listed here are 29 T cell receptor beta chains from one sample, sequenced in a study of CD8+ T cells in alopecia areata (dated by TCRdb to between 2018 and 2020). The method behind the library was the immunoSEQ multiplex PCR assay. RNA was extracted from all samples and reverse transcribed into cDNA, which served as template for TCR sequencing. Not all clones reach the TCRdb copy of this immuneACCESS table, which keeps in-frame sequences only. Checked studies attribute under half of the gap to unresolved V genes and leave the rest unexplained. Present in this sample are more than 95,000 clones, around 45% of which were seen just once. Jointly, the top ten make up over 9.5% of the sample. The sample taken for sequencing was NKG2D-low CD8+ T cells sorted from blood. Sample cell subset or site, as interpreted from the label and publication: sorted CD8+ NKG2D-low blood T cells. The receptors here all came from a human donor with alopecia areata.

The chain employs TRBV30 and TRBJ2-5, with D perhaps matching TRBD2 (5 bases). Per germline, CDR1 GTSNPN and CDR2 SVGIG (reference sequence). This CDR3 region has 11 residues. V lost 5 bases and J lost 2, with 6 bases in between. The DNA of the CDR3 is TGTGCCTGGTCGGGGCAAGAGACCCAGTACTTC. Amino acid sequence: CAWSGQETQYF.

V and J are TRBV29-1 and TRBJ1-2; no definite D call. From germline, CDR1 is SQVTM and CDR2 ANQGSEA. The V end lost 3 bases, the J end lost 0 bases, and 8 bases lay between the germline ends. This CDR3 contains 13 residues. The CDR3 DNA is TGCAGCGTTGATGTGGCCACTAACTATGGCTACACCTTC. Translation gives CSVDVATNYGYTF.

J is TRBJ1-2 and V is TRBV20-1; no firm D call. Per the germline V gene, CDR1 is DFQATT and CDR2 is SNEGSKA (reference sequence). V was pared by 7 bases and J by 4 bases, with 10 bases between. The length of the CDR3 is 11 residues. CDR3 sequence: CSVTSSYGYTF. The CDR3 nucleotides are TGCAGTGTCACGTCCTCCTATGGCTACACCTTC.

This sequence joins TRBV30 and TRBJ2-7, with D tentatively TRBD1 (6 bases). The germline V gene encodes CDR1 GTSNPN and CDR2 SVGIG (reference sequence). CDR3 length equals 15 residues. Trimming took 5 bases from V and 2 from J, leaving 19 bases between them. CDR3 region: CAWGNTVGGAYEQYF. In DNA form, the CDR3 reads TGTGCCTGGGGAAACACAGTAGGGGGAGCCTACGAGCAGTACTTC.

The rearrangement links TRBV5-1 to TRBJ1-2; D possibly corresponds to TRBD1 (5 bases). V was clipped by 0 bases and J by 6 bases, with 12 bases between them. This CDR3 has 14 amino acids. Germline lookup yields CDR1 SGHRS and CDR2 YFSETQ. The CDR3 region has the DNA TGCGCCAGCAGCTTGGACTCGTGGGGGAATGGCTACACCTTC. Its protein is CASSLDSWGNGYTF.

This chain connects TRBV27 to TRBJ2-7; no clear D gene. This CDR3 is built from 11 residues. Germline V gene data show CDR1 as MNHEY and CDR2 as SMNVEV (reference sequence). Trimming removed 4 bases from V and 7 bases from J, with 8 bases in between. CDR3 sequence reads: CASSSVGEQYF. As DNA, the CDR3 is TGTGCCAGCAGTTCGGTAGGGGAGCAGTACTTC.

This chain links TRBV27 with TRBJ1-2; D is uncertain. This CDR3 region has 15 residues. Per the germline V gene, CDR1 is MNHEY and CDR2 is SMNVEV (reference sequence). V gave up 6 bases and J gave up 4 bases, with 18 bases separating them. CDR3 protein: CASSPGSDVGYGYTF. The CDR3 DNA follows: TGTGCCAGCAGCCCTGGGTCAGACGTGGGCTATGGCTACACCTTC.

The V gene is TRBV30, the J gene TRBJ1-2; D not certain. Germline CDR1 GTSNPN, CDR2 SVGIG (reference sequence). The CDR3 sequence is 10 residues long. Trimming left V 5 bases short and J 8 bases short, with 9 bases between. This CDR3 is CAWEGKGYTF. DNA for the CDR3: TGTGCCTGGGAAGGGAAGGGCTACACCTTC.

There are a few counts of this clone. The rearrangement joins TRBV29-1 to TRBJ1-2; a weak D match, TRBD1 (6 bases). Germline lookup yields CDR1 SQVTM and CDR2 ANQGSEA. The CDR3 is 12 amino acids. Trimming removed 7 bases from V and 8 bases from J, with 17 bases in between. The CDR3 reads CSGYEGGIGYTF. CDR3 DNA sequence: TGCAGCGGCTATGAGGGGGGCATCGGCTACACCTTC.

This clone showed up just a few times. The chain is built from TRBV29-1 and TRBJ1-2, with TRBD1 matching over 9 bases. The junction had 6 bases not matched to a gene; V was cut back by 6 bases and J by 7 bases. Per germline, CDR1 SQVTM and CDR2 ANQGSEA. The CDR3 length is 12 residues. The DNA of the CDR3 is TGCAGCGTCGTGGACAGGGGAGGTGGCTACACCTTC. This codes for CSVVDRGGGYTF.

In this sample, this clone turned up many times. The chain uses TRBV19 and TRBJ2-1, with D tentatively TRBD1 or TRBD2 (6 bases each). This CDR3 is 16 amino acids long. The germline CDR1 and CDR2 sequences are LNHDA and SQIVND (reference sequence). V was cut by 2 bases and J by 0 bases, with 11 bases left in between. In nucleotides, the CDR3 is TGTGCCAGTAGTATATACGGGGGCAGCTCCTACAATGAGCAGTTCTTC. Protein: CASSIYGGSSYNEQFF.

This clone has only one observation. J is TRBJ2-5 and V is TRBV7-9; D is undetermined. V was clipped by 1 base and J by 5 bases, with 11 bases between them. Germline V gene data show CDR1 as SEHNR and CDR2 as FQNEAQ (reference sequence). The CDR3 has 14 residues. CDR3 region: CASSLDGVEETQYF. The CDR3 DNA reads TGTGCCAGCAGCTTAGATGGGGTTGAGGAGACCCAGTACTTC.

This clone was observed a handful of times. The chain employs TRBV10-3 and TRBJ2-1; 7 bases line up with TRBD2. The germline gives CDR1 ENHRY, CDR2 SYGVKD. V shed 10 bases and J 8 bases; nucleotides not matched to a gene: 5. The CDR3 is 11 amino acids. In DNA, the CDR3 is TGTGCCACCTCCCGGGGGGATGAGCAGTTCTTC. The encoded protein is CATSRGDEQFF.

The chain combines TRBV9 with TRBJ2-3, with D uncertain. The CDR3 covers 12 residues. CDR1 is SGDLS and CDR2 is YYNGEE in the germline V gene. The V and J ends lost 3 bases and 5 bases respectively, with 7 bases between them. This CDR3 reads CASSAPRDTQYF. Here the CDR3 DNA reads TGTGCCAGCAGCGCTCCTCGAGATACGCAGTATTTT.

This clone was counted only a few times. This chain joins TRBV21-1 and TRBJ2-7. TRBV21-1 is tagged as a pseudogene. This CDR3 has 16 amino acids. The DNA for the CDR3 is TGTGCCAGCAGCGGTCCTACGACGGTGAGCTCCTACGAGCAGTACTTC. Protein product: CASSGPTTVSSYEQYF.

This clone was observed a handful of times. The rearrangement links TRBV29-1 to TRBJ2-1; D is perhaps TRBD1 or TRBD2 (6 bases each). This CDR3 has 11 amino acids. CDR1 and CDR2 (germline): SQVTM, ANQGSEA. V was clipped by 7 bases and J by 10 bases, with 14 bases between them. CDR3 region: CSETQGGEQFF. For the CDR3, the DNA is TGCAGCGAGACACAGGGAGGAGAGCAGTTCTTC.

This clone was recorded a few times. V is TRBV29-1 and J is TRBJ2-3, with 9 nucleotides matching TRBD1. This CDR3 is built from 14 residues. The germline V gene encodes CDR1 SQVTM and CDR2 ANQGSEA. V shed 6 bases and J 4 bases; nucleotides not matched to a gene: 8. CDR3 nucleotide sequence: TGCAGCGTCCGAGGGACAGGGAGGGCAGATACGCAGTATTTT. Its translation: CSVRGTGRADTQYF.

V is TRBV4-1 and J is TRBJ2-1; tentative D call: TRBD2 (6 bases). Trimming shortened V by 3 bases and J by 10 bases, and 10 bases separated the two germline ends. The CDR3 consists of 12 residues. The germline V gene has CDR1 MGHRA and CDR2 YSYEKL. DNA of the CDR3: TGCGCCAGCAGCCAGAGCGGGCCAGAGCAGTTCTTC. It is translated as CASSQSGPEQFF.

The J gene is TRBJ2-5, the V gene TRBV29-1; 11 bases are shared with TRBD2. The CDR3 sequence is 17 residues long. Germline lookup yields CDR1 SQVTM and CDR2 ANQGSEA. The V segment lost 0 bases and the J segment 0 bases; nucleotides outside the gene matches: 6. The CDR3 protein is CSVEDFSSGGYQETQYF. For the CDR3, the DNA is TGCAGCGTTGAAGACTTCTCTAGCGGGGGGTACCAAGAGACCCAGTACTTC.

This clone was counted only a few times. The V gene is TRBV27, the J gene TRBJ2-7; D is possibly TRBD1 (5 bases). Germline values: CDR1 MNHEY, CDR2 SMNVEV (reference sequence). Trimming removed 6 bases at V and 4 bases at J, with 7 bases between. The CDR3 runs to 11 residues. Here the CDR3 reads CASRQGYEQYF. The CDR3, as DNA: TGTGCCAGCAGGCAGGGTTACGAGCAGTACTTC.

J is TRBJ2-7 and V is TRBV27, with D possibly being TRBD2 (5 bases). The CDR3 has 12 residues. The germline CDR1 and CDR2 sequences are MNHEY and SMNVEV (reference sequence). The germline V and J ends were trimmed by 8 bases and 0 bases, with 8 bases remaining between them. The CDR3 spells CASLGSSYEQYF. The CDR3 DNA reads TGTGCCAGCCTAGGGAGCTCCTACGAGCAGTACTTC.

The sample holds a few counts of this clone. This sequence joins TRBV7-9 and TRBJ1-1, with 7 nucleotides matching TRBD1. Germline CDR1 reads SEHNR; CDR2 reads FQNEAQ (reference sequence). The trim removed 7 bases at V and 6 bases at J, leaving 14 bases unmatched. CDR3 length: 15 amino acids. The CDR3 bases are TGTGCCAGCACCACAACAGGGGCCGGGTTGGCTGAAGCTTTCTTT. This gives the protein CASTTTGAGLAEAFF.

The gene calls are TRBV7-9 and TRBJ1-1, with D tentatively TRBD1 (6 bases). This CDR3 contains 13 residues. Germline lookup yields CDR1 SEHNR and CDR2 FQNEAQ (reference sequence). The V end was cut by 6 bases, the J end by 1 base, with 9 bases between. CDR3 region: CASSYRENTEAFF. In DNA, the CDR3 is TGTGCCAGCAGTTACAGGGAGAACACTGAAGCTTTCTTT.

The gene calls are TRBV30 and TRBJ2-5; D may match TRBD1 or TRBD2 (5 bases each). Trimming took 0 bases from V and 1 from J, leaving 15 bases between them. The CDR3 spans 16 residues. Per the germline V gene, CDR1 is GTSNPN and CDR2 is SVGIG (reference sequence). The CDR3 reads CAWSVLRGPGQETQYF. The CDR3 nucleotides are TGTGCCTGGAGTGTACTTAGGGGACCCGGCCAAGAGACCCAGTACTTC.

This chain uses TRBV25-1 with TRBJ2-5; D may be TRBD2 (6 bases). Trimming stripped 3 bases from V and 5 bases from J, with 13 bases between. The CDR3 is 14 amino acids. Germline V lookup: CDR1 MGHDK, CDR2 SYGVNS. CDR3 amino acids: CASSDRGTGETQYF. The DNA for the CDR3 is TGTGCCAGCAGTGATCGGGGGACTGGGGAGACCCAGTACTTC.

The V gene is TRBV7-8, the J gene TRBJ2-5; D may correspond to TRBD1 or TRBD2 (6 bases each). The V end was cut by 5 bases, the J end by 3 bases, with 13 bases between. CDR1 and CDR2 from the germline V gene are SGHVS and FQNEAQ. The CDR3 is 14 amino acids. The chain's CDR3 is CASSTKRGEETQYF. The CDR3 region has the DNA TGTGCCAGCAGCACCAAGAGGGGGGAAGAGACCCAGTACTTC.

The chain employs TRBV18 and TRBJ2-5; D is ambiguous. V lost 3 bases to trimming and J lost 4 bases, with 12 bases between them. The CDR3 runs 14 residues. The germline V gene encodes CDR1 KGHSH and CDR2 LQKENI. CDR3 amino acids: CASSPLTPGETQYF. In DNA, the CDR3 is TGTGCCAGCTCACCCTTGACTCCGGGAGAGACCCAGTACTTC. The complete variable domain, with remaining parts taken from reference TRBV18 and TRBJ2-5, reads NAGVMQNPRHLVRRRGQEARLRCSPMKGHSHVYWYRQLPEEGLKFMVYLQKENIIDESGMPKERFSAEFPKEGPSILRIQQVVRGDSAAYFCASSPLTPGETQYFGPGTRLLVL.

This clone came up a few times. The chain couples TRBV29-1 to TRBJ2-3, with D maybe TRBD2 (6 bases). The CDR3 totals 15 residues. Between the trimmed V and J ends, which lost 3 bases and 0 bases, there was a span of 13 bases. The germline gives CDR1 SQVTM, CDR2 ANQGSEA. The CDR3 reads CSVEGGQLSTDTQYF. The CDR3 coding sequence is TGCAGCGTTGAGGGAGGCCAACTAAGCACAGATACGCAGTATTTT.

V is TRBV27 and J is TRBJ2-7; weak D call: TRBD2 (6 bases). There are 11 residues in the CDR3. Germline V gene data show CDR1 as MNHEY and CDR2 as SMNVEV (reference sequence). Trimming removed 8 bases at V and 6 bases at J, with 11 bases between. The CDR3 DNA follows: TGTGCCAGCCTCGGAGGGTCCGAGCAGTACTTC. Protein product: CASLGGSEQYF.